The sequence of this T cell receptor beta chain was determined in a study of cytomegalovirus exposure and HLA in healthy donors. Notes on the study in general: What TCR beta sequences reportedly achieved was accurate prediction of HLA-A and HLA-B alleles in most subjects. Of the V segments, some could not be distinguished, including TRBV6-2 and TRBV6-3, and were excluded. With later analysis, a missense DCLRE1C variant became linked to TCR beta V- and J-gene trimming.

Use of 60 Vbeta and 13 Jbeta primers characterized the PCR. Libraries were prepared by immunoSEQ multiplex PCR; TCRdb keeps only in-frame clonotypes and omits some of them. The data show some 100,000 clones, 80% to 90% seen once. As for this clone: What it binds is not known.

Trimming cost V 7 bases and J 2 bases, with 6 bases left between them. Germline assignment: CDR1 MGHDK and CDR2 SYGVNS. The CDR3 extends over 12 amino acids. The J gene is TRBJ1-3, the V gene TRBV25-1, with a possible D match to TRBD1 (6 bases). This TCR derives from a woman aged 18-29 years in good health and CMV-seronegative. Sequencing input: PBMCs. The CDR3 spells CASKGAGNTIYF. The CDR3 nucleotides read TGTGCCAGCAAGGGGGCTGGAAACACCATATATTTT.